The rows below give T cell receptor beta chains drawn from one sample of a study of cytomegalovirus exposure and HLA in healthy donors. The assay was immunoSEQ multiplex PCR, and TCRdb's table has in-frame clones only and misses some. Found here are approximately 75,000 clones, roughly 82% of them singletons; the top ten hold 18%. Sample: PBMCs. These receptors came from a man in his 70s in good health and CMV-seropositive. Both conserved end residues are part of each CDR3. The order of the fields is J gene, V gene, D gene, CDR3 protein, CDR3 DNA. A D gene is named only where the DNA matches it firmly.

j_gene: TRBJ1-4
v_gene: TRBV7-9
d_gene: .
CDR3aa: CASSLGVAGANEKLFF
CDR3nt: TGTGCCAGCAGCTTAGGGGTCGCAGGGGCTAATGAAAAACTGTTTTTT

j_gene: TRBJ1-4
v_gene: TRBV4-1
d_gene: TRBD1
CDR3aa: CASSQTGQGVEDEKLFF
CDR3nt: TGCGCCAGCAGCCAAACCGGGCAGGGGGTGGAGGATGAAAAACTGTTTTTT

j_gene: TRBJ2-1
v_gene: TRBV5-1
d_gene: TRBD1
CDR3aa: CASSPDRGRNEQFF
CDR3nt: TGCGCCAGCAGCCCGGACAGGGGGCGGAATGAGCAGTTCTTC

j_gene: TRBJ2-5
v_gene: TRBV5-1
d_gene: .
CDR3aa: CASSPRAPGGETQYF
CDR3nt: TGCGCCAGCAGCCCGAGAGCCCCAGGGGGGGAGACCCAGTACTTC

j_gene: TRBJ2-1
v_gene: TRBV18
d_gene: TRBD1
CDR3aa: CASSPGQLDEQFF
CDR3nt: TGTGCCAGCTCACCGGGACAGCTCGATGAGCAGTTCTTC

j_gene: TRBJ1-2
v_gene: TRBV9
d_gene: .
CDR3aa: CASSVVAGRYTF
CDR3nt: TGTGCCAGCAGCGTAGTCGCAGGCCGCTACACCTTC

j_gene: TRBJ2-5
v_gene: TRBV5-1
d_gene: TRBD1
CDR3aa: CASSPGQGLETQYF
CDR3nt: TGCGCCAGCAGCCCGGGACAGGGGTTGGAGACCCAGTACTTC

j_gene: TRBJ2-7
v_gene: TRBV11-2
d_gene: .
CDR3aa: CASSFTGTHEQYF
CDR3nt: TGTGCCAGCAGCTTCACAGGGACCCACGAGCAGTACTTC

j_gene: TRBJ2-4
v_gene: TRBV27
d_gene: .
CDR3aa: CASSHTGYDIQYF
CDR3nt: TGTGCCAGCAGTCACACAGGTTATGACATTCAGTACTTC

j_gene: TRBJ2-7
v_gene: TRBV11-2
d_gene: TRBD1
CDR3aa: CASSSEGQGDPYEQYF
CDR3nt: TGTGCCAGCAGCTCCGAGGGACAGGGGGACCCCTACGAGCAGTACTTC

j_gene: TRBJ2-2
v_gene: TRBV4-3
d_gene: .
CDR3aa: CASSPGGGANTGELFF
CDR3nt: TGCGCCAGCAGCCCAGGAGGGGGCGCGAACACCGGGGAGCTGTTTTTT

j_gene: TRBJ1-2
v_gene: TRBV4-1
d_gene: TRBD1
CDR3aa: CASSLTDRALGGYTF
CDR3nt: TGCGCCAGCAGCCTAACTGACAGGGCCCTGGGAGGCTACACCTTC

j_gene: TRBJ2-1
v_gene: TRBV5-3
d_gene: .
CDR3aa: CARSLCQILNNEQFF
CDR3nt: TGTGCCAGAAGCTTGTGCCAAATCCTAAACAATGAGCAGTTCTTC

j_gene: TRBJ1-3
v_gene: TRBV2
d_gene: .
CDR3aa: CASRGNRIGGNTIYF
CDR3nt: TGTGCCAGCAGGGGAAACAGGATCGGTGGAAACACCATATATTTT

j_gene: TRBJ1-1
v_gene: TRBV10-3
d_gene: TRBD1
CDR3aa: CAISESGQGGYF
CDR3nt: TGTGCCATCAGTGAGTCGGGACAGGGAGGATACTTT

j_gene: TRBJ2-3
v_gene: TRBV4-1
d_gene: TRBD2
CDR3aa: CASSQDPSTSGIVFGTDTQYF
CDR3nt: TGCGCCAGCAGCCAAGATCCCTCAACTAGCGGGATCGTTTTTGGCACAGATACGCAGTATTTT